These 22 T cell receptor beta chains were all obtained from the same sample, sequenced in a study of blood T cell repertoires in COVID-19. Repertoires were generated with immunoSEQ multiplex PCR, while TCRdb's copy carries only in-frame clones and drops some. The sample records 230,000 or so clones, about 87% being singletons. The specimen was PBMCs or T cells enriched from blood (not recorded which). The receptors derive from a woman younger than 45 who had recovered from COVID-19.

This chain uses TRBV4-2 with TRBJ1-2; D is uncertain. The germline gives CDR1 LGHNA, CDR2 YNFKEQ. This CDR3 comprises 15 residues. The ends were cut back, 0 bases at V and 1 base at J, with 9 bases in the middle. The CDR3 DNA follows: TGTGCCAGCAGCCAAGATTTTTCAGATAACTATGGCTACACCTTC. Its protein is CASSQDFSDNYGYTF.

The chain's CDR3 is CASSQDEVSNTGELFF. The CDR3 DNA reads as TGTGCCAGCAGCCAAGATGAGGTTTCGAACACCGGGGAGCTGTTTTTT. This chain uses TRBV4-2 with TRBJ2-2; D is unclear. In germline, CDR1 is LGHNA, CDR2 YNFKEQ. The CDR3 totals 16 residues. With 0 bases removed from V and 0 bases from J, the gap between germline ends came to 8 bases.

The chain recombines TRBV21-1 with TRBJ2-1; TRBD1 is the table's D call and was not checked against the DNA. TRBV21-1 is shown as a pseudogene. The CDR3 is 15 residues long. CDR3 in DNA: TGTGCCAGCAGCAAAGCGCAGGGGGGCCAGGTAGAGCAGTTCTTC. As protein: CASSKAQGGQVEQFF.

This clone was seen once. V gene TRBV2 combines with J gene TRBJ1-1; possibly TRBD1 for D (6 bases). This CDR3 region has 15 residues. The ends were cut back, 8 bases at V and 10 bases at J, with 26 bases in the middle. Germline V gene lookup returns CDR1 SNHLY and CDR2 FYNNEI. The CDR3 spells CASSSYVRNLRGAFF. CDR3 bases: TGTGCCAGCTCCTCATACGTCCGGAACCTCAGGGGAGCTTTCTTT.

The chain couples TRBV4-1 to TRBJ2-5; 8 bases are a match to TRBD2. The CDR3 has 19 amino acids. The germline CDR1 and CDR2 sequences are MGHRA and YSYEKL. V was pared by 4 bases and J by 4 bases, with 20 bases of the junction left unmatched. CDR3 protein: CASSPSGRSGGAPGETQYF. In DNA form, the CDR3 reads TGCGCCAGCAGCCCTTCGGGGCGGTCGGGGGGGGCCCCAGGAGAGACCCAGTACTTC.

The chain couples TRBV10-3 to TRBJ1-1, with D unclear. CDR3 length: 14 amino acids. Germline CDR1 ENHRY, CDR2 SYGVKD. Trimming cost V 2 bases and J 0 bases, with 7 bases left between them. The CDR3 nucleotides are TGTGCCATCAGTGAGGAGAGTTTGAACACTGAAGCTTTCTTT. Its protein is CAISEESLNTEAFF.

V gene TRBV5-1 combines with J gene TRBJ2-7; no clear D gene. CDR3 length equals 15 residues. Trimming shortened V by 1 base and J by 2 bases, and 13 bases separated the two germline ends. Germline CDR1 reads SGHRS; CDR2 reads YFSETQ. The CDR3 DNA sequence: TGCGCCAGCAGCTTGATCTCGGGTTCGACCTACGAGCAGTACTTC. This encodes CASSLISGSTYEQYF.

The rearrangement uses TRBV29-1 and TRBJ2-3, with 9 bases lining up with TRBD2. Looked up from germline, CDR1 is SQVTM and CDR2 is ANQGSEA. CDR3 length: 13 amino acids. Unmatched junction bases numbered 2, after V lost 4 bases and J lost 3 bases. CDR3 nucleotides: TGCAGCGTTGTGACTAGCGGAACAGATACGCAGTATTTT. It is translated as CSVVTSGTDTQYF.

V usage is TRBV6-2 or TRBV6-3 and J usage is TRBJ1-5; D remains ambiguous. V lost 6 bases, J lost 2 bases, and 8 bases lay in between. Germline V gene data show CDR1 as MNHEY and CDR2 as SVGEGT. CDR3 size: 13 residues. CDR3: CASSDWGNQPQHF. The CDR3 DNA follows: TGTGCCAGCAGCGACTGGGGCAATCAGCCCCAGCATTTT.

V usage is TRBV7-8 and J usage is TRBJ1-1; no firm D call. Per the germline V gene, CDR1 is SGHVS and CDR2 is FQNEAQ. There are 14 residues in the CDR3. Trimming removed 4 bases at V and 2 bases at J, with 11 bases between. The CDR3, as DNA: TGTGCCAGCAGCTCCCGGGAGGGAAACACTGAAGCTTTCTTT. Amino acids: CASSSREGNTEAFF. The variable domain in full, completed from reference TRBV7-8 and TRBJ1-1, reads GAGVSQSPRYKVAKRGQDVALRCDPISGHVSLFWYQQALGQGPEFLTYFQNEAQLDKSGLPSDRFFAERPEGSVSTLKIQRTQQEDSAVYLCASSSREGNTEAFFGQGTRLTVV.

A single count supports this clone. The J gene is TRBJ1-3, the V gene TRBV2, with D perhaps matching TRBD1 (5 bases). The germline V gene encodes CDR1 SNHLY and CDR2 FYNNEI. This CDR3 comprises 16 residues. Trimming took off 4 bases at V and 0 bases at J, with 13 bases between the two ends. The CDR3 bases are TGTGCCAGCAGTGGTGGGCGGACAAACTCTGGAAACACCATATATTTT. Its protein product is CASSGGRTNSGNTIYF. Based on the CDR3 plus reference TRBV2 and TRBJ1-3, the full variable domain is EPEVTQTPSHQVTQMGQEVILRCVPISNHLYFYWYRQILGQKVEFLVSFYNNEISEKSEIFDDQFSVERPDGSNFTLKIRSTKLEDSAMYFCASSGGRTNSGNTIYFGEGSWLTVV.

The CDR3 bases are TGTGCCAGCAATCTAGCGGGGGGCTACGAGCAGTACTTC. This sequence encodes CASNLAGGYEQYF. This chain uses TRBV2 with TRBJ2-7; 11 bases agree with TRBD2. Germline loops: CDR1 SNHLY, CDR2 FYNNEI. This CDR3 region has 13 residues. J gave up 3 bases and V 7 bases, and 2 bases lay outside the gene matches.

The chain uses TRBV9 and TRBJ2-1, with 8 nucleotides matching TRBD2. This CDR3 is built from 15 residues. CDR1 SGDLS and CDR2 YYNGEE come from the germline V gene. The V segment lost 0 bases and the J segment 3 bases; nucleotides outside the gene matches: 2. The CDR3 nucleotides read TGTGCCAGCAGCGTAGCGGGGGGGCACTACAATGAGCAGTTCTTC. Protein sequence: CASSVAGGHYNEQFF.

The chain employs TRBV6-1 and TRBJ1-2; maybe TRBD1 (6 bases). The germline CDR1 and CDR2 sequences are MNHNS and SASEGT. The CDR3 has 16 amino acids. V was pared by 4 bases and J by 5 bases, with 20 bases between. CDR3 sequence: CASSASSRGGKYGYTF. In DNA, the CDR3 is TGTGCCAGCAGTGCTTCTAGCAGGGGCGGAAAATATGGCTACACCTTC.

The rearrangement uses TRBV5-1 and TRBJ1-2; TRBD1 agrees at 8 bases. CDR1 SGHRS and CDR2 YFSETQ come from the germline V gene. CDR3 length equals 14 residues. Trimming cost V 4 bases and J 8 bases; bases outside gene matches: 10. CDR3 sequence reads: CASSTSQGVEGYTF. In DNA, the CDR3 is TGCGCCAGCAGCACTTCACAGGGGGTCGAGGGCTACACCTTC.

In DNA, the CDR3 is TGTGCCAGCAGCTTGGAGGGGCGAGGAGAGACCCAGTACTTC. It translates to CASSLEGRGETQYF. J is TRBJ2-5 and V is TRBV5-5; possibly TRBD1 for D (5 bases). The germline CDR1 and CDR2 sequences are SGHKS and YYEKEE (reference sequence). The CDR3 sequence is 14 residues long. V lost 0 bases, J lost 4 bases, and 10 bases lay in between.

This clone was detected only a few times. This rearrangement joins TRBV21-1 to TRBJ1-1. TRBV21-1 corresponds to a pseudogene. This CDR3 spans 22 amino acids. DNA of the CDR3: TGTGCCAGCAGCAAGGGCGGCGAGGGCACCCACGAAAGGTCTACTATGAACACTGAAGCTTTCTTT. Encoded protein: CASSKGGEGTHERSTMNTEAFF.

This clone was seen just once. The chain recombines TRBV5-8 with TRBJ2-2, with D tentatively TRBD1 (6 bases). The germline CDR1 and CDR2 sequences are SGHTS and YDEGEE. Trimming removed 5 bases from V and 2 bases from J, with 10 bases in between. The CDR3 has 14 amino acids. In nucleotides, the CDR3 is TGTGCCAGCAGTCTGACAGGAAACACCGGGGAGCTGTTTTTT. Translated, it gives CASSLTGNTGELFF.

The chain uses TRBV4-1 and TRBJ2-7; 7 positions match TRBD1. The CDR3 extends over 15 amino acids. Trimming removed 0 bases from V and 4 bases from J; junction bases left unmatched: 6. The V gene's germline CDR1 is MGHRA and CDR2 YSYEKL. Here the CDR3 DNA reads TGCGCCAGCAGCCAAGAATTAGGGGGCTATTACGAGCAGTACTTC. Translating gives CASSQELGGYYEQYF.

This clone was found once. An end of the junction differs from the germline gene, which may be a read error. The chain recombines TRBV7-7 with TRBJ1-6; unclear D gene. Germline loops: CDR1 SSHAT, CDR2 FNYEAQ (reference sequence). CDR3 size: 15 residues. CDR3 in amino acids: CASSLAAGRNSPLHF. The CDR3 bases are TGTGCTAGCAGCTTAGCTGCAGGCCGGAATTCACCCCTCCACTTT.

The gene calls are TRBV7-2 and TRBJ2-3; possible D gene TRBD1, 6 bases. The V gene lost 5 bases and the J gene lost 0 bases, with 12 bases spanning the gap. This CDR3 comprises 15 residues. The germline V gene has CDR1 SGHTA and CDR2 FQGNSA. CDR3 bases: TGTGCCAGCAGCCTCCACGGGACAAGCACAGATACGCAGTATTTT. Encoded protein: CASSLHGTSTDTQYF.

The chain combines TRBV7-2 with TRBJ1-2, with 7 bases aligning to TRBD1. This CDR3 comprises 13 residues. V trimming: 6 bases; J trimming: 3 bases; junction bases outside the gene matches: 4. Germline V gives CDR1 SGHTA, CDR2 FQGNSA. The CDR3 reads CASSYTGDYGYTF. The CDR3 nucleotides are TGTGCCAGCAGTTATACAGGGGACTATGGCTACACCTTC.